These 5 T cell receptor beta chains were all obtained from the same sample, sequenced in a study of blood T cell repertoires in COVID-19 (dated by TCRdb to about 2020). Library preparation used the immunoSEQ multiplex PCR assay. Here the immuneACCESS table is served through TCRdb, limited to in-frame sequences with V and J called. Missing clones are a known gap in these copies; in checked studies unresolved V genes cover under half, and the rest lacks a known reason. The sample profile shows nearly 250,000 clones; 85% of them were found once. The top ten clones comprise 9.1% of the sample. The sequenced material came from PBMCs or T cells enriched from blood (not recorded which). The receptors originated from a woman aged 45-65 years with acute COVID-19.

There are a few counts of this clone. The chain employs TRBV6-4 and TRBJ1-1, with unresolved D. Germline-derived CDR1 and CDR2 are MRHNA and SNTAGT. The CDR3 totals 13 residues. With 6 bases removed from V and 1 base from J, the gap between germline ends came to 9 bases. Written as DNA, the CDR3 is TGTGCCAGCAGAAGCGACGGGAACACTGAAGCTTTCTTT. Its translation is CASRSDGNTEAFF.

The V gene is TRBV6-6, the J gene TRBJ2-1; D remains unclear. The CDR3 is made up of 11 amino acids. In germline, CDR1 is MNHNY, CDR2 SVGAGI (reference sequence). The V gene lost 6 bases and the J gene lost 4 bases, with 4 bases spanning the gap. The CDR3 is CASSRYNEQFF. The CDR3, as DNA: TGTGCCAGCAGCAGATACAATGAGCAGTTCTTC.

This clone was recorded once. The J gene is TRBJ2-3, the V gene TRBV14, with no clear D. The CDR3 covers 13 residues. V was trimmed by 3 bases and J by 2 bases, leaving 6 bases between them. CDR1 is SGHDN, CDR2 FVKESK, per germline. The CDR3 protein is CASSQYTTDTQYF. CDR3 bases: TGTGCCAGCAGCCAGTACACCACAGATACGCAGTATTTT.

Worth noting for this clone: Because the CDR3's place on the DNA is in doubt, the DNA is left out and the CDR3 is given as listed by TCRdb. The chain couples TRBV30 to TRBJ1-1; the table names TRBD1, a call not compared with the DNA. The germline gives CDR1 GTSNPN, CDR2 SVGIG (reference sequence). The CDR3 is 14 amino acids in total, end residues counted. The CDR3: CAFCARGPYTEAFF.

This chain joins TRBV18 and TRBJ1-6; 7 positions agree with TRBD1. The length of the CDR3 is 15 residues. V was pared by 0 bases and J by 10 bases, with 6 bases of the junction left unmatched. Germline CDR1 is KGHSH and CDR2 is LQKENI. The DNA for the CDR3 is TGTGCCAGCTCACCACCCGACAGGGTGAACTCACCCCTCCACTTT. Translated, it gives CASSPPDRVNSPLHF.